These T cell receptor beta chains were read from a single sample in a study of neurological immune-mediated disorders. TCRdb reprocessed the 5' RACE reads via MiXCR and lists one record per CDR3 protein. The table lists about 120,000 distinct CDR3 sequences, roughly 3.4% of them singletons. Input material: PBMCs. The source is a woman aged 25 to 39 with multiple sclerosis. Both conserved end residues are part of each CDR3. Fields, in order: J gene, clone size, V gene, D gene, CDR3 protein, CDR3 DNA. D genes are given only for firm matches. Expanded clones are given a class, and other clones once, few, many or no size at all.

j_gene: TRBJ2-1
abundance: -
v_gene: TRBV20-1
d_gene: TRBD2
CDR3aa: CSATWSGLAYNEQFF
CDR3nt: TGCAGTGCTACCTGGTCGGGACTAGCCTACAATGAGCAGTTCTTC

j_gene: TRBJ2-1
abundance: many
v_gene: TRBV27
d_gene: -
CDR3aa: CASSSGVNYNEQFF
CDR3nt: TGTGCCAGCAGTTCAGGGGTCAATTACAATGAGCAGTTCTTC

j_gene: TRBJ2-5
abundance: many
v_gene: TRBV29-1
d_gene: TRBD1
CDR3aa: CAHQDRVQETQYF
CDR3nt: TGCGCTCACCAGGACAGGGTACAAGAGACCCAGTACTTC

j_gene: TRBJ2-7
abundance: many
v_gene: TRBV5-6
d_gene: TRBD1
CDR3aa: CASSGVGQGNEQYF
CDR3nt: TGTGCCAGCAGCGGGGTTGGACAGGGTAACGAGCAGTACTTC

j_gene: TRBJ2-3
abundance: many
v_gene: TRBV7-2
d_gene: -
CDR3aa: CASSLAPLEDTQYF
CDR3nt: TGTGCCAGCAGCTTAGCCCCTTTGGAAGATACGCAGTATTTT

j_gene: TRBJ2-3
abundance: many
v_gene: TRBV20-1
d_gene: TRBD2
CDR3aa: CSARGVLAGGSTDTQYF
CDR3nt: TGCAGTGCTAGAGGTGTCCTAGCGGGGGGAAGCACAGATACGCAGTATTTT

j_gene: TRBJ1-1
abundance: many
v_gene: TRBV20-1
d_gene: TRBD1
CDR3aa: CSARGLGGDTEAFF
CDR3nt: TGCAGTGCAAGGGGGTTAGGGGGCGATACTGAAGCTTTCTTT

j_gene: TRBJ1-5
abundance: many
v_gene: TRBV5-5
d_gene: -
CDR3aa: CASSLDPQITQPQHF
CDR3nt: TGTGCCAGCAGCTTGGATCCGCAGATTACTCAGCCCCAGCATTTT

j_gene: TRBJ2-1
abundance: many
v_gene: TRBV4-3
d_gene: -
CDR3aa: CASSPSTYGNEQFF
CDR3nt: TGCGCCAGCAGCCCATCCACTTATGGCAATGAGCAGTTCTTC

j_gene: TRBJ2-6
abundance: many
v_gene: TRBV6-5
d_gene: -
CDR3aa: CASSSLDQAGLSGANVLTF
CDR3nt: TGTGCCAGCAGCTCTCTTGATCAGGCAGGACTTTCTGGGGCCAACGTCCTGACTTTC

j_gene: TRBJ1-5
abundance: many
v_gene: TRBV4-3
d_gene: -
CDR3aa: CASSQEVNQPQHF
CDR3nt: TGCGCCAGCAGCCAAGAGGTCAATCAGCCCCAGCATTTT

j_gene: TRBJ2-4
abundance: many
v_gene: TRBV20-1
d_gene: TRBD1
CDR3aa: CSAREQGASKNIQYF
CDR3nt: TGCAGTGCTAGAGAACAGGGGGCAAGCAAAAACATTCAGTACTTC

j_gene: TRBJ1-1
abundance: many
v_gene: TRBV5-1
d_gene: -
CDR3aa: CASNEGVVGDTEAFF
CDR3nt: TGCGCCAGCAATGAGGGAGTAGTGGGGGACACTGAAGCTTTCTTT

j_gene: TRBJ1-5
abundance: many
v_gene: TRBV10-3
d_gene: TRBD1
CDR3aa: CAISELPPGQNRGGNQPQHF
CDR3nt: TGTGCCATCAGTGAGTTACCCCCGGGACAGAATCGGGGGGGCAATCAGCCCCAGCATTTT

j_gene: TRBJ1-1
abundance: many
v_gene: TRBV5-1
d_gene: -
CDR3aa: CASSLGQKNTEAFF
CDR3nt: TGCGCCAGCAGCTTGGGACAGAAGAACACTGAAGCTTTCTTT

j_gene: TRBJ2-1
abundance: many
v_gene: TRBV20-1
d_gene: -
CDR3aa: CSASWRQWAYNEQFF
CDR3nt: TGCAGTGCTAGTTGGAGGCAGTGGGCCTACAATGAGCAGTTCTTC

j_gene: TRBJ2-1
abundance: many
v_gene: TRBV2
d_gene: -
CDR3aa: CASSEAHRTAGGFF
CDR3nt: TGTGCCAGCAGTGAAGCGCATCGCACCGCTGGGGGATTCTTC

j_gene: TRBJ2-3
abundance: few
v_gene: TRBV5-1
d_gene: TRBD2
CDR3aa: CASSYSGRVTDTQYF
CDR3nt: TGCGCCAGCAGCTATAGCGGGAGGGTAACAGATACGCAGTATTTT

j_gene: TRBJ2-1
abundance: many
v_gene: TRBV5-5
d_gene: -
CDR3aa: CASSPEFSYNEQFF
CDR3nt: TGTGCCAGCAGCCCGGAGTTCTCCTACAATGAGCAGTTCTTC

j_gene: TRBJ2-2
abundance: many
v_gene: TRBV10-3
d_gene: -
CDR3aa: CAISESGIGELFF
CDR3nt: TGTGCCATCAGTGAGTCAGGGATCGGGGAGCTGTTTTTT

j_gene: TRBJ2-2
abundance: -
v_gene: TRBV25-1
d_gene: -
CDR3aa: CDSSENTGELFF
CDR3nt: TGTGACAGCAGTGAAAACACCGGGGAGCTGTTTTTT

j_gene: TRBJ2-5
abundance: many
v_gene: TRBV7-7
d_gene: -
CDR3aa: CASSFRVGETQYF
CDR3nt: TGTGCCAGCAGCTTCAGGGTAGGAGAGACCCAGTACTTC

j_gene: TRBJ2-3
abundance: many
v_gene: TRBV7-9
d_gene: -
CDR3aa: CASIDGPLTDTQYF
CDR3nt: TGTGCCAGCATCGACGGTCCCCTCACAGATACGCAGTATTTT

j_gene: TRBJ1-1
abundance: -
v_gene: TRBV10-3
d_gene: -
CDR3aa: CAISEEGANTEAFF
CDR3nt: TGTGCCATCAGTGAGGAGGGAGCGAACACTGAAGCTTTCTTT

j_gene: TRBJ2-7
abundance: many
v_gene: TRBV29-1
d_gene: -
CDR3aa: CSVETGPLYEQYF
CDR3nt: TGCAGCGTGGAAACCGGGCCCCTCTACGAGCAGTACTTC

j_gene: TRBJ1-6
abundance: many
v_gene: TRBV12-3/TRBV12-4
d_gene: -
CDR3aa: CASSLRMFNSPLHF
CDR3nt: TGTGCCAGCAGTTTAAGGATGTTTAATTCACCCCTCCACTTT

j_gene: TRBJ2-4
abundance: many
v_gene: TRBV7-2
d_gene: TRBD2
CDR3aa: CASSKLAGIAKNIQYF
CDR3nt: TGTGCCAGCAGCAAACTAGCGGGAATAGCCAAAAACATTCAGTACTTC

j_gene: TRBJ1-5
abundance: many
v_gene: TRBV5-1
d_gene: -
CDR3aa: CASSLSSNQPQHF
CDR3nt: TGCGCCAGCAGCCTCTCGAGCAATCAGCCCCAGCATTTT